This T cell receptor (beta chain) was recorded in a study of T cell responses to AZD1222 COVID-19 vaccine. The study, taken as a whole, reports: With two AZD1222 doses given, Spike-specific TCR breadth and depth both rose. At study baseline, merely a handful of AZD1222 recipients were seropositive. Every sample of the repertoires postdated the peak T cell response. The sample set comprised mostly white British donors with more females, and clonal diversity was possibly underestimated.

The assay was immunoSEQ multiplex PCR, and TCRdb's table has in-frame clones only and misses some. This sample has tens of thousands of clones; about four fifths occur once, and the top ten carry 7.3%. Concerning this clone itself: As yet, its antigen is unknown.

The sample was peripheral blood, taken on day 0 of AZD1222 vaccination. The TCR comes from an adult in good health.

CDR3 amino acids: CASSLNPAGNTIYF. The CDR3 DNA reads as TGTGCCAGCAGCTTAAACCCGGCCGGAAACACCATATATTTT. The chain links TRBV7-2 to TRBJ1-3, with D unresolved. The CDR3 is 14 residues long. Germline V gives CDR1 SGHTA, CDR2 FQGNSA. V was cut by 2 bases and J by 4 bases, with 9 bases left in between.